Sequencing of this T cell receptor beta chain was carried out in a study of Graves' ophthalmopathy and Graves' hyperthyroidism. Study results and limitations: The model forecast ophthalmopathy progression, reaching 70.59% sensitivity and about 75% specificity.

Amplified material comprised TCR beta CDR3 regions derived from RNA transcripts. Second-round multiplex PCR followed a first-round RT-PCR using HTBI primers. TCRdb independently ran MiXCR on the multiplex PCR reads; one entry per CDR3 protein. The sample records about 640,000 distinct CDR3 sequences, 35% to 45% being singletons. This clonotype was recorded at least ten times. The antigen remains unidentified. The sequence derives from an adult man with Graves' ophthalmopathy. Sequenced: peripheral blood.

The CDR3 DNA reads TGTGCCATCAGCCTGCAGGCGCTTTATGGCTACACCTTC. Protein: CAISLQALYGYTF. The chain uses TRBV10-3 and TRBJ1-2; D gene unclear. Germline CDR1 and CDR2: ENHRY and SYGVKD. V gave up 6 bases and J gave up 5 bases, with 13 bases separating them. The CDR3 has 13 amino acids.